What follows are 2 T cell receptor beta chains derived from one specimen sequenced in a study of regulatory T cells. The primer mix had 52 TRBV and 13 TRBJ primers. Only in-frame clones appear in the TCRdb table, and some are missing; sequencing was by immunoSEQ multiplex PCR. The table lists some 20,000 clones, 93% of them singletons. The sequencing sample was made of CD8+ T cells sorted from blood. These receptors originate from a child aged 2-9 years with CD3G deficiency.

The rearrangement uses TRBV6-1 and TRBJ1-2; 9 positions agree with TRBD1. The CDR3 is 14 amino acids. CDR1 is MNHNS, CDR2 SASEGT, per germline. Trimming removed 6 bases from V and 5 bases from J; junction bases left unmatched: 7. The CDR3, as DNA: TGTGCCAGCAGCCCGGGACAGGGAGGTTATGGCTACACCTTC. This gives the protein CASSPGQGGYGYTF.

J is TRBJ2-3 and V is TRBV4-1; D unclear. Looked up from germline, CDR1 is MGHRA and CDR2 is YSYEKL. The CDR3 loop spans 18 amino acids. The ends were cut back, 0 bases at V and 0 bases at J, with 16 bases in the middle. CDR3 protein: CASSQDGFSGFSTDTQYF. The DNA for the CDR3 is TGCGCCAGCAGCCAAGACGGATTCTCCGGGTTCAGCACAGATACGCAGTATTTT.